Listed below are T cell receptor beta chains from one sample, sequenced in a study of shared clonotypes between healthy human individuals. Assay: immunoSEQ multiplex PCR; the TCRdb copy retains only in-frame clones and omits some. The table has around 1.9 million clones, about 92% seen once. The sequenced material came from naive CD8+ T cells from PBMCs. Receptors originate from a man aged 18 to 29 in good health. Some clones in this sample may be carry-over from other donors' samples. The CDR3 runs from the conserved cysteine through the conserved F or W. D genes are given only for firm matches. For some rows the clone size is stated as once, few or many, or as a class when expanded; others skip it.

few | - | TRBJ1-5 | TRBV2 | CATSRTWGSNQPQHF | TGTGCCACTTCCCGAACCTGGGGTAGCAATCAGCCCCAGCATTTT
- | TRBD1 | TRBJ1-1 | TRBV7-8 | CASSSDRGYTEAFF | TGTGCCAGCAGCTCAGACAGGGGGTACACTGAAGCTTTCTTT
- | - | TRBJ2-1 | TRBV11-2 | CASSPGLLTGVYNEQFF | TGTGCCAGCAGCCCGGGATTATTAACCGGGGTGTACAATGAGCAGTTCTTC
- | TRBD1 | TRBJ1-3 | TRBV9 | CASSPGQAGNTIYF | TGTGCCAGCAGCCCAGGACAGGCGGGAAACACCATATATTTT
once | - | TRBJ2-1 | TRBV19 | CASSMSRGDFNNEQFF | TGTGCCAGTAGTATGAGTAGGGGTGATTTCAACAATGAGCAGTTCTTC
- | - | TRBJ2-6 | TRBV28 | CASSHPLRDSGANVLTF | TGTGCCAGCAGCCATCCATTGAGGGACTCTGGGGCCAACGTCCTGACTTTC
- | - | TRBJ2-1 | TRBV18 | CASSPWGVTWGEQFF | TGTGCCAGCTCACCATGGGGGGTCACTTGGGGTGAGCAGTTCTTC
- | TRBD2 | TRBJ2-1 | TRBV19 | CASSIPEAGGGYNEQFF | TGTGCCAGTAGTATCCCCGAAGCGGGAGGGGGTTACAATGAGCAGTTCTTC
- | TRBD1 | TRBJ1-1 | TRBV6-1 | CASSPYRGNTEAFF | TGTGCCAGCAGTCCTTACAGGGGAAACACTGAAGCTTTCTTT
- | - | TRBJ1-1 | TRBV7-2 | CASTKGGGQTEAFF | TGTGCCAGCACCAAAGGTGGGGGGCAGACTGAAGCTTTCTTT
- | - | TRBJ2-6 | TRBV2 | CASSDAEGAANVLTF | TGTGCCAGCAGTGATGCGGAGGGAGCGGCCAACGTCCTGACTTTC
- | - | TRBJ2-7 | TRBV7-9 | CASSSAREQYF | TGTGCCAGCAGCTCCGCTAGGGAGCAGTACTTC
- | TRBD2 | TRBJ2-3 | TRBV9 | CASSVRASGTDTQYF | TGTGCCAGCAGCGTTCGTGCTAGCGGGACAGATACGCAGTATTTT
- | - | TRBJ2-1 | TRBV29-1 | CSVDWGRGNEQFF | TGCAGCGTTGATTGGGGGAGAGGGAATGAGCAGTTCTTC
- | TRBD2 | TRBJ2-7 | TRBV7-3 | CASSPLAGRGLEQYF | TGTGCCAGCAGTCCACTAGCGGGGCGGGGACTCGAGCAGTACTTC
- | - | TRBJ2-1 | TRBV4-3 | CASSQAQILYNEQFF | TGCGCCAGCAGCCAAGCGCAGATCCTATACAATGAGCAGTTCTTC
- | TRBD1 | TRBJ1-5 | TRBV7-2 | CASSLDYRGSNQPQHF | TGTGCCAGCAGCTTGGACTACAGGGGGAGCAATCAGCCCCAGCATTTT
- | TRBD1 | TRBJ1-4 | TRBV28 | CASSRRDRRPGKEKLFF | TGTGCCAGCAGCCGCCGGGACAGGCGCCCGGGAAAGGAAAAACTGTTTTTT
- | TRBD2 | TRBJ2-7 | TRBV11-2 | CASTPPRGTEQYF | TGTGCCAGCACCCCCCCGCGGGGGACCGAGCAGTACTTC
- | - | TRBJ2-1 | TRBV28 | CASKTISYNEQFF | TGTGCCAGCAAAACAATCTCCTACAATGAGCAGTTCTTC
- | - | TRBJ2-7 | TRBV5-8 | CASSERTVLSDEQYF | TGTGCCAGCAGCGAACGGACAGTCTTAAGTGACGAGCAGTACTTC
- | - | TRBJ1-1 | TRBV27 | CASSLSGMVNTEAFF | TGTGCCAGCAGTTTATCAGGCATGGTGAACACTGAAGCTTTCTTT
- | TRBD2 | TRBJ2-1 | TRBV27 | CASSPAGGPSGNEQFF | TGTGCCAGCAGTCCAGCGGGAGGGCCGTCTGGGAATGAGCAGTTCTTC
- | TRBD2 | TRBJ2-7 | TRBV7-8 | CASSPFGASGIYEQYF | TGTGCCAGCAGCCCATTCGGAGCTAGCGGGATTTACGAGCAGTACTTC
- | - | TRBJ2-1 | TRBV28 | CASSPRRPNNEQFF | TGTGCCAGCAGCCCACGGCGCCCCAACAATGAGCAGTTCTTC
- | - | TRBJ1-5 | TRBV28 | CASSRQVFSPSNQPQHF | TGTGCCAGCAGCAGACAGGTCTTCTCTCCTAGCAATCAGCCCCAGCATTTT
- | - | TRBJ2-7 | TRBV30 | CAWRGWAGLLYEQYF | TGTGCCTGGAGGGGATGGGCGGGCCTTCTCTACGAGCAGTACTTC
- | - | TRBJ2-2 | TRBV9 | CASSPRRGLTGELFF | TGTGCCAGCAGCCCCCGCCGGGGTTTGACCGGGGAGCTGTTTTTT
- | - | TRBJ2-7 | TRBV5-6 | CASSLAARADEQYF | TGTGCCAGCAGCTTGGCCGCCAGGGCGGACGAGCAGTACTTC
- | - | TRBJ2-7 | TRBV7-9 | CASSLGLVSYEQYF | TGTGCCAGCAGCTTAGGGCTAGTCTCCTACGAGCAGTACTTC
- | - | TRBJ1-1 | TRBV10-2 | CASSDRWNTEAFF | TGCGCCAGCAGTGACCGGTGGAACACTGAAGCTTTCTTT
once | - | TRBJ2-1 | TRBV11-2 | CASSYNSYNEQFF | TGTGCCAGCAGCTACAACTCCTACAATGAGCAGTTCTTC
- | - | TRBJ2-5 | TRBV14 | CASSKDSQETQYF | TGTGCCAGCAGCAAAGACTCTCAAGAGACCCAGTACTTC
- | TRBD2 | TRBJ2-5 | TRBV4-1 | CASSQDKGLAVAPGETQYF | TGCGCCAGCAGCCAAGATAAGGGACTAGCGGTCGCGCCCGGGGAGACCCAGTACTTC
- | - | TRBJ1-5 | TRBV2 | CASSDYSQPQHF | TGTGCCAGCAGTGATTACAGTCAGCCCCAGCATTTT
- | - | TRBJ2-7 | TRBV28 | CASSLLVGSSYEQYF | TGTGCCAGCAGTTTACTGGTCGGCTCCTCCTACGAGCAGTACTTC
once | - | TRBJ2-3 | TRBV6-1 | CASSDHIPTDTQYF | TGTGCCAGCAGTGATCACATACCCACAGATACGCAGTATTTT
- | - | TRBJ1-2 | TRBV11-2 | CASSLEVINYGYTF | TGTGCCAGCAGCTTAGAGGTTATCAACTATGGCTACACCTTC
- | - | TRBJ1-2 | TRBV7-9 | CASSLAASYGYTF | TGTGCCAGCAGCTTAGCAGCTAGCTATGGCTACACCTTC
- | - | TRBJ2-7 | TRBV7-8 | CASSLVSQYEQYF | TGTGCCAGCAGCTTAGTCTCGCAGTACGAGCAGTACTTC
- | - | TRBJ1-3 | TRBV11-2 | CASSLTKSGNTIYF | TGTGCCAGCAGCTTAACTAAATCTGGAAACACCATATATTTT
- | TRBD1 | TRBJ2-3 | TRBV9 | CASSPGGREADTQYF | TGTGCCAGCAGCCCAGGGGGACGTGAGGCAGATACGCAGTATTTT